The clone carrying this T cell receptor beta chain occurred many times. This CDR3 contains 18 residues. Losses at the gene ends were 1 base for V and 4 bases for J; bases not matched to a gene: 8. CDR1 and CDR2 (germline): LGHDT, YNNKEL (reference sequence). This entry is derived from a study of human T cells and chemical hapten exposure. TCRdb re-called the RACE reads through MiXCR, storing one row per CDR3 protein. The sample shows about 39,000 distinct CDR3 sequences, over 9.5% of them seen only once. The time point here: patch test 3, about 24 weeks after DPC sensitization. Treatment noted: therapeutic diphenylcyclopropenone sensitization with weekly scalp DPC. From whole blood left unfractionated, total RNA was extracted.

The genes are TRBV3-1 and TRBJ2-1, with TRBD2 matching 12 bases. This sample comprised whole blood, obtained in connection with sensitization to the hapten diphenylcyclopropenone (DPC). This receptor was identified in a woman aged 35 to 49 with alopecia areata. Some clones in this sample may be carry-over from other donors' samples. The DNA of the CDR3 is TGTGCCAGCAGCCAAGCCACGGCTAGCGGGAGGGTATACAATGAGCAGTTCTTC. Translated: CASSQATASGRVYNEQFF.